Below are 19 T cell receptor beta chains sequenced from a single sample in a study of shared clonotypes between healthy human individuals. Assay used: immunoSEQ multiplex PCR; TCRdb lists only in-frame clones, some missing. The sample shows a few million clones, 85% to 95% of them seen only once. Sequencing was carried out using naive CD4+ T cells from PBMCs. Documented subset: CD45RA+ positively selected. The receptors were sampled from a man aged 18 to 30 in good health. Some clones in this sample may be carry-over from other donors' samples.

The V call is TRBV4-1, the J call TRBJ2-5; 12 bases match TRBD2. The ends lost 9 bases at V and 4 bases at J; junction bases unmatched: 15. This CDR3 spans 17 amino acids. Germline CDR1 and CDR2: MGHRA and YSYEKL. The CDR3 loop reads CASSKGRTSGIGETQYF. CDR3 nucleotides: TGCGCCAGTTCGAAGGGTAGGACTAGCGGGATCGGAGAGACCCAGTACTTC.

The rearrangement links TRBV7-9 to TRBJ1-2, with 9 positions matching TRBD1. This CDR3 region has 13 residues. Trimming took 5 bases from V and 8 from J; bases not matched to a gene: 6. The germline V gene has CDR1 SEHNR and CDR2 FQNEAQ (reference sequence). The CDR3 here is CASSPRTGDGYTF. The CDR3 DNA is TGTGCCAGCAGCCCAAGGACAGGGGACGGCTACACCTTC.

The V and J genes are TRBV5-1 and TRBJ1-5; D gene unclear. The germline V and J ends were trimmed by 5 bases and 7 bases, with 16 bases remaining between them. The CDR3 totals 14 residues. Germline V lookup: CDR1 SGHRS, CDR2 YFSETQ. CDR3 loop: CASSKDTGSQPQHF. CDR3 coding DNA: TGCGCCAGCAGTAAAGACACTGGATCCCAGCCCCAGCATTTT.

V gene TRBV27 combines with J gene TRBJ2-7, with D possibly being TRBD2 (5 bases). This CDR3 contains 14 residues. The germline V gene encodes CDR1 MNHEY and CDR2 SMNVEV (reference sequence). V gave up 5 bases and J gave up 7 bases, with 18 bases separating them. Written as DNA, the CDR3 is TGTGCCAGCAGTAGATCCGACTCCCCGGGGGAGCAGTACTTC. This gives the protein CASSRSDSPGEQYF.

The chain links TRBV11-3 to TRBJ2-7, with D hard to call. Between the trimmed V and J ends, which lost 0 bases and 2 bases, there was a span of 5 bases. CDR1 is SGHNT, CDR2 YENEEA, per germline. This CDR3 spans 13 amino acids. This CDR3 reads CASSLEGTYEQYF. CDR3 in DNA: TGTGCCAGCAGCTTAGAAGGGACCTACGAGCAGTACTTC.

The chain is built from TRBV5-8 and TRBJ2-1; tentatively, D is TRBD2 (5 bases). CDR3 length: 15 residues. V lost 5 bases to trimming and J lost 9 bases, with 21 bases between them. Germline CDR1 and CDR2: SGHTS and YDEGEE. CDR3 bases: TGTGCCAGCAGACGTCCGGGGTCCGCATTCGGTGAGCAGTTCTTC. Translating gives CASRRPGSAFGEQFF.

A single count supports this clone. Other DNA variants within this sample encode the same CDR3. The chain links TRBV6-5 to TRBJ1-1; D is perhaps TRBD1 (6 bases). The ends were cut back, 2 bases at V and 5 bases at J, with 12 bases in the middle. The germline V gene has CDR1 MNHEY and CDR2 SVGAGI. This CDR3 is built from 14 residues. The CDR3 region is CASSYRGGRTEAFF. In DNA, the CDR3 is TGTGCCAGCAGTTACAGGGGGGGCAGGACTGAAGCTTTCTTT.

This rearrangement joins TRBV5-1 to TRBJ2-7, with D unclear. Trimming removed 3 bases from V and 7 bases from J, with 20 bases in between. Germline lookup yields CDR1 SGHRS and CDR2 YFSETQ. The CDR3 has 15 residues. CDR3 coding DNA: TGCGCCAGCAGCTCCAGCCCTTCAGGAGAAGGGGAGCAGTACTTC. It translates to CASSSSPSGEGEQYF.

The chain carries TRBV20-1 and TRBJ1-5, with unresolved D. V dropped 6 bases and J dropped 5 bases, with 8 bases sitting between them. The CDR3 is 11 residues long. Germline V gene sequence: CDR1 DFQATT, CDR2 SNEGSKA (reference sequence). CDR3 in amino acids: CSARVDQPQHF. DNA of the CDR3: TGCAGTGCCCGGGTCGATCAGCCCCAGCATTTT.

The chain employs TRBV29-1 and TRBJ1-2; 7 bases are a match to TRBD1. This CDR3 contains 13 residues. J was trimmed by 2 bases and V by 8 bases; bases with no gene match: 8. Per germline, CDR1 SQVTM and CDR2 ANQGSEA. CDR3 DNA sequence: TGCAGCACACTATTGGACAGGAACTATGGCTACACCTTC. Protein: CSTLLDRNYGYTF. Variable domain in full (rest from reference TRBV29-1 and TRBJ1-2): SAVISQKPSRDICQRGTSLTIQCQVDSQVTMMFWYRQQPGQSLTLIATANQGSEATYESGFVIDKFPISRPNLTFSTLTVSNMSPEDSSIYLCSTLLDRNYGYTFGSGTRLTVV.

The chain recombines TRBV10-3 with TRBJ2-7, with TRBD1 identical over 10 bases. The V and J ends lost 5 bases and 0 bases, in that order; junction bases with no gene match: 10. Germline values: CDR1 ENHRY, CDR2 SYGVKD. CDR3 length: 17 residues. For the CDR3, the DNA is TGTGCCATCAGTCCTCGCCCGGGACAGGGGAGCTCCTACGAGCAGTACTTC. Residues: CAISPRPGQGSSYEQYF.

The chain is built from TRBV28 and TRBJ1-2; D not certain. V was clipped by 5 bases and J by 8 bases, with 9 bases between them. This CDR3 region has 11 residues. The germline V gene encodes CDR1 MDHEN and CDR2 SYDVKM. The CDR3 DNA sequence: TGTGCCAGCAGTGTCGCATGGGGCTACACCTTC. Residues: CASSVAWGYTF.

The chain is built from TRBV9 and TRBJ2-1; TRBD1 matches 11 bases. Trimming at V came to 0 bases and at J to 6 bases, leaving 8 bases not matched to a gene. Germline V lookup: CDR1 SGDLS, CDR2 YYNGEE. CDR3 length: 17 amino acids. The chain's CDR3 is CASSVAQLGTGGNEQFF. CDR3 nucleotides: TGTGCCAGCAGCGTAGCTCAGCTTGGGACAGGGGGCAATGAGCAGTTCTTC.

The chain has TRBV11-2 and TRBJ2-4, with D perhaps TRBD1 (5 bases). The germline CDR1 and CDR2 sequences are SGHAT and FQNNGV. The V gene lost 5 bases and the J gene lost 2 bases, with 19 bases spanning the gap. The CDR3 extends over 17 amino acids. This CDR3 reads CASSLSRPRDTKNIQYF. CDR3 DNA sequence: TGTGCCAGCAGCCTAAGTCGGCCCAGGGATACCAAAAACATTCAGTACTTC.

J is TRBJ1-2 and V is TRBV27; no clear D gene. The V and J ends lost 1 base and 7 bases respectively, with 10 bases between them. The CDR3 loop spans 13 amino acids. In germline, CDR1 is MNHEY, CDR2 SMNVEV (reference sequence). As DNA, the CDR3 is TGTGCCAGCAGTTTATGGGGTAATGGTGGCTACACCTTC. It specifies CASSLWGNGGYTF.

The CDR3 coding sequence is TGTGCCAGTAGTCCCCCGACAGGGGGCTGGAGTCAGCCCCAGCATTTT. Its translation is CASSPPTGGWSQPQHF. The rearrangement joins TRBV19 to TRBJ1-5; 10 positions agree with TRBD1. Trimming at V came to 5 bases and at J to 6 bases, leaving 10 bases not matched to a gene. CDR3 length equals 16 residues. Germline CDR1 is LNHDA and CDR2 is SQIVND (reference sequence).

There are a few counts of this clone. The V call is TRBV29-1, the J call TRBJ1-2; 9 bases map to TRBD1. The CDR3 totals 12 residues. Germline-derived CDR1 and CDR2 are SQVTM and ANQGSEA. The V segment lost 5 bases and the J segment 6 bases; nucleotides outside the gene matches: 4. The CDR3 sequence is CSVRTGVHGYTF. The CDR3 DNA follows: TGCAGCGTTCGGACAGGGGTCCATGGCTACACCTTC.

This chain links TRBV6-1 with TRBJ2-5; tentative D call: TRBD2 (6 bases). From germline, CDR1 is MNHNS and CDR2 SASEGT. The CDR3 runs to 14 residues. The germline V and J ends were trimmed by 2 bases and 4 bases, with 11 bases remaining between them. In DNA, the CDR3 is TGTGCCAGCAGTGAACAGGGAGGACTAGAGACCCAGTACTTC. This codes for CASSEQGGLETQYF.

The chain has TRBV5-1 and TRBJ1-5, with D tentatively TRBD1 (5 bases). The V and J ends lost 4 bases and 2 bases respectively, with 19 bases between them. In germline, CDR1 is SGHRS, CDR2 YFSETQ. The CDR3 spans 17 residues. DNA of the CDR3: TGCGCCAGCAGCCCGGGAGGCGCAGGGCTTGGCAATCAGCCCCAGCATTTT. It is translated as CASSPGGAGLGNQPQHF.